The clone carrying this TCR beta chain was picked up many times. What it binds is not known. Amplified TCR beta CDR3 regions came from RNA transcripts. The TCR CDR3 was amplified in a first-round RT-PCR using the HTBI primer set. TCRdb called the multiplex PCR reads again in MiXCR, with one record for every CDR3 protein. The profile shows 500,000 to 600,000 distinct CDR3 sequences, about 45% of them singletons. The sample belongs to a study of T cells in Graves' hyperthyroidism and ophthalmopathy. Investigators excluded patients with uncontrolled infection, other autoimmune disease, pregnancy or lactation. General observations from the study: For ophthalmopathy, model prediction preceded onset by a median about 6 months. A 13 V-J signature model discriminated ophthalmopathy versus stable hyperthyroidism.

The CDR3 contains 13 residues. J gave up 7 bases and V 5 bases, and 4 bases lay outside the gene matches. The rearrangement joins TRBV12-3 or TRBV12-4 to TRBJ1-4; 7 bases align to TRBD1. The sample was peripheral blood or thyroid tissue (not recorded which). This TCR was sampled from an adult woman with Graves' disease, either hyperthyroidism or ophthalmopathy (not recorded which). CDR3: CASSQGGLEKLFF. In DNA, the CDR3 is TGTGCCAGCAGTCAAGGGGGCCTTGAAAAACTGTTTTTT.